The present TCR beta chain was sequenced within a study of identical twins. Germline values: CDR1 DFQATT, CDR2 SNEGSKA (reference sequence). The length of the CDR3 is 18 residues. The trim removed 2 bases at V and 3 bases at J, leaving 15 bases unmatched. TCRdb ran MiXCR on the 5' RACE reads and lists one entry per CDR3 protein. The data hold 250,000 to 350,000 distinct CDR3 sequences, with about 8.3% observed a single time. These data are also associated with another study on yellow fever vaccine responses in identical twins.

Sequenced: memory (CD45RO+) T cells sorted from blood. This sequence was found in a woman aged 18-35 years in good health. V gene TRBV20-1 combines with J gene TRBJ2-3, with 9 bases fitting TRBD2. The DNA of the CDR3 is TGCAGTGCTAGAAGCCTCCCCTGGGCTAGCGGGGAAACAGATACGCAGTATTTT. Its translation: CSARSLPWASGETDTQYF.